The 30 T cell receptor beta chains in this list originate from one sample, sequenced in a study of CD8 T cells in ankylosing spondylitis (dated by TCRdb to about 2017). Findings and caveats that apply to the study as a whole: A TCR beta motif made up of fewer than 10 highly homologous amino acid variants appeared to be characteristic of blood from ankylosing spondylitis patients.

No antigen has been assigned to these receptors. Library preparation was by 5' RACE. The reads were generated on an Illumina HiSeq 2500. TCRdb reprocessed the public reads (quality trimming at Q25 with fastp, clone calling with MiXCR) and kept in-frame beta chains. A single entry per CDR3 protein holds the most common genes and DNA from its merged rows. This sample has roughly 440,000 distinct CDR3 sequences in its table, and over 15% of those were observed once. 0.85% to 1.3% of the sample is held by the ten biggest clonotypes. The source material was blood, either unsorted or a sorted T cell fraction (not recorded which). The receptors shown here come from a male donor with ankylosing spondylitis.

The chain employs TRBV6-2 or TRBV6-3 and TRBJ1-1; D call uncertain. The CDR3 is 13 residues long. Trimming removed 6 bases from V and 1 base from J, with 9 bases in between. Germline V gene data show CDR1 as MNHEY and CDR2 as SVGEGT. The CDR3 loop is CASREPGNTEAFF. CDR3 in DNA: TGTGCCAGCAGGGAGCCCGGGAACACTGAAGCTTTCTTT.

The chain joins TRBV12-3 or TRBV12-4 to TRBJ2-1; D may be TRBD1 or TRBD2 (5 bases each). Trimming took 6 bases from V and 3 from J, leaving 15 bases between them. The CDR3 has 15 amino acids. The CDR3 is CASRMGREGYNEQFF. CDR3 DNA sequence: TGTGCCAGCAGGATGGGGCGCGAGGGCTACAATGAGCAGTTCTTC.

This clonotype was detected only a few times. The V gene is TRBV5-1, the J gene TRBJ2-1; weak D call: TRBD2 (6 bases). The CDR3 is made up of 15 amino acids. Trimming pared 0 bases from V and 14 bases from J, leaving 21 bases between. Per the germline V gene, CDR1 is SGHRS and CDR2 is YFSETQ. The CDR3 DNA is TGCGCCAGCAGCTTGGTGAGTAGCGGAGACTTAAGGGAGTTCTTC. It encodes CASSLVSSGDLREFF.

The V gene is TRBV10-3, the J gene TRBJ1-1; D not certain. Germline values: CDR1 ENHRY, CDR2 SYGVKD. V was clipped by 0 bases and J by 0 bases, with 11 bases between them. The length of the CDR3 is 16 residues. The CDR3 sequence is CAISESGGYLNTEAFF. The CDR3 bases are TGTGCCATCAGTGAGTCGGGAGGTTACTTGAACACTGAAGCTTTCTTT.

The rearrangement uses TRBV7-2 and TRBJ1-5, with a weak D call TRBD1 (5 bases). Germline CDR1 reads SGHTA; CDR2 reads FQGNSA. Trimming took 5 bases from V and 9 from J, leaving 11 bases between them. The CDR3 spans 12 residues. DNA for the CDR3: TGTGCCAGCAGCGTGGAGGGACTGCCCCAGCATTTT. Amino acid sequence: CASSVEGLPQHF.

The genes are TRBV4-1 and TRBJ1-6; TRBD1 agrees at 9 bases. The CDR3 consists of 14 residues. Germline loops: CDR1 MGHRA, CDR2 YSYEKL. Trimming at V came to 5 bases and at J to 11 bases, leaving 7 bases not matched to a gene. CDR3 amino acids: CASSSGQGWTPLHF. Written as DNA, the CDR3 is TGCGCCAGCAGCTCAGGACAGGGGTGGACACCCCTCCACTTT.

This sequence joins TRBV4-2 and TRBJ2-2; 7 nucleotides match TRBD2. J lost 5 bases, V lost 1 base, and 10 bases had no gene match. From germline, CDR1 is LGHNA and CDR2 YNFKEQ. The CDR3 runs 17 residues. The CDR3 DNA is TGTGCCAGCAGCCAAGCCGGGGTCGGGAGGTGGACCGGGGAGCTGTTTTTT. Protein: CASSQAGVGRWTGELFF.

Written as DNA, the CDR3 is TGTGCCAGCAGTGAAATGGGTTTCGGGGAGCTGTTTTTT. The encoded protein is CASSEMGFGELFF. The chain combines TRBV6-1 with TRBJ2-2; D unresolved. This CDR3 region has 13 residues. CDR1 MNHNS and CDR2 SASEGT come from the germline V gene. Trimming shortened V by 2 bases and J by 7 bases, and 8 bases separated the two germline ends.

This chain links TRBV5-4 with TRBJ1-1, with 8 bases lining up with TRBD1. Trimming took 3 bases from V and 4 from J; bases not matched to a gene: 8. This CDR3 has 15 residues. Germline loops: CDR1 SGHNT, CDR2 YYREEE (reference sequence). CDR3 coding DNA: TGTGCCAGCAGCTCTGGGCGGGACAGGACCACTGAAGCTTTCTTT. Translated: CASSSGRDRTTEAFF.

This clonotype has just a few counts. V is TRBV20-1 and J is TRBJ1-1; 8 bases are a match to TRBD1. Losses at the gene ends were 0 bases for V and 10 bases for J; bases not matched to a gene: 22. The CDR3 is 18 residues long. Germline V gene sequence: CDR1 DFQATT, CDR2 SNEGSKA (reference sequence). The CDR3 spells CSARDIREAGGPTLRAFF. In nucleotides, the CDR3 is TGCAGTGCTAGAGACATAAGGGAGGCAGGGGGCCCCACTTTACGAGCTTTCTTT.

This clonotype was counted ten times or more. The chain carries TRBV20-1 and TRBJ2-2; unclear D gene. Germline values: CDR1 DFQATT, CDR2 SNEGSKA (reference sequence). The V and J ends lost 3 bases and 3 bases respectively, with 5 bases between them. The CDR3 runs to 12 residues. CDR3 DNA: TGCAGTGCTAGCTCTGACACCGGGGAGCTGTTTTTT. This codes for CSASSDTGELFF.

This chain links TRBV28 with TRBJ2-4; 7 bases line up with TRBD1. Trimming at V came to 6 bases and at J to 0 bases, leaving 8 bases not matched to a gene. CDR1 and CDR2 (germline): MDHEN, SYDVKM. This CDR3 comprises 16 residues. CDR3 DNA: TGTGCCAGCAGAAGCACAGGGGCCGGAGCCAAAAACATTCAGTACTTC. This codes for CASRSTGAGAKNIQYF.

This clonotype has a handful of counts. This chain uses TRBV11-2 with TRBJ2-3, with D possibly being TRBD1 or TRBD2 (5 bases each). Deletions cut 5 bases from V and 8 bases from J, with 17 bases between. Germline V gene lookup returns CDR1 SGHAT and CDR2 FQNNGV. CDR3 size: 14 residues. CDR3 nucleotide sequence: TGTGCCAGCAGCCCCCGCTGGGACGACGGTACGCAGTATTTT. Its translation is CASSPRWDDGTQYF.

DNA of the CDR3: TGCGCCAGCATCGACGGGAGGAGCTCCTACAATGAGCAGTTCTTC. Amino acid sequence: CASIDGRSSYNEQFF. The V call is TRBV5-1, the J call TRBJ2-1, with 7 nucleotides matching TRBD2. This CDR3 contains 15 residues. Unmatched junction bases numbered 6, after V lost 6 bases and J lost 0 bases. In germline, CDR1 is SGHRS, CDR2 YFSETQ.

This clonotype was observed at least ten times. The V and J genes are TRBV5-1 and TRBJ2-7; weak D call: TRBD2 (6 bases). Germline V gene data show CDR1 as SGHRS and CDR2 as YFSETQ. CDR3 size: 16 residues. Trimming removed 1 base from V and 1 base from J, with 15 bases in between. The CDR3 is CASSLRGSGDSYEQYF. CDR3 in DNA: TGCGCCAGCAGCTTGAGGGGTAGCGGAGATTCCTACGAGCAGTACTTC.

In this sample, this clonotype turned up a few times. The gene calls are TRBV5-1 and TRBJ1-1; D may be TRBD1 (6 bases). The CDR3 is 15 amino acids. The V end lost 1 base, the J end lost 2 bases, and 12 bases lay between the germline ends. Germline CDR1 and CDR2: SGHRS and YFSETQ. In DNA form, the CDR3 reads TGCGCCAGCAGCTTGTCGGGGGGGGCCAACACTGAAGCTTTCTTT. As protein: CASSLSGGANTEAFF.

The CDR3 region has the DNA TGCGCCAGCAGCACACGACCCAATCCGCAATACGAGCAGTACTTC. Translating it yields CASSTRPNPQYEQYF. The genes are TRBV5-1 and TRBJ2-7; D is ambiguous. V lost 4 bases and J lost 4, with 18 bases in between. This CDR3 has 15 amino acids. Germline V gene data show CDR1 as SGHRS and CDR2 as YFSETQ.

The chain couples TRBV5-1 to TRBJ2-1; D gene unclear. Germline V gives CDR1 SGHRS, CDR2 YFSETQ. The V and J ends lost 7 bases and 2 bases respectively, with 7 bases between them. This CDR3 has 12 amino acids. DNA of the CDR3: TGCGCCAGCGGCCTAGCCTACAATGAGCAGTTCTTC. Protein sequence: CASGLAYNEQFF. Together with reference TRBV5-1 and TRBJ2-1, the CDR3 gives the full variable domain: KAGVTQTPRYLIKTRGQQVTLSCSPISGHRSVSWYQQTPGQGLQFLFEYFSETQRNKGNFPGRFSGRQFSNSRSEMNVSTLELGDSALYLCASGLAYNEQFFGPGTRLTVL.

This clonotype was seen only a few times. The gene calls are TRBV20-1 and TRBJ2-7; 9 nucleotides line up with TRBD2. The V gene's germline CDR1 is DFQATT and CDR2 SNEGSKA (reference sequence). CDR3 length equals 15 residues. The V gene end was trimmed by 0 bases and the J gene end by 0 bases; junction bases not matched to a gene: 3. DNA of the CDR3: TGCAGTGCTAGAGATCCGACTAGCGGCTCCTACGAGCAGTACTTC. This gives the protein CSARDPTSGSYEQYF.

This chain joins TRBV3-1 and TRBJ2-7; D ambiguous. Germline loops: CDR1 LGHDT, CDR2 YNNKEL (reference sequence). The length of the CDR3 is 17 residues. V was shortened by 4 bases and J by 3 bases, with 22 bases between the two germline ends. This CDR3 reads CASSPSGVSPIVYEQYF. In DNA, the CDR3 is TGTGCCAGCAGCCCTTCGGGCGTTAGCCCTATCGTCTACGAGCAGTACTTC.

This chain uses TRBV20-1 with TRBJ2-1, with 10 bases identical to TRBD2. CDR1 and CDR2 from the germline V gene are DFQATT and SNEGSKA (reference sequence). V shed 2 bases, J shed 4 bases, and the junction held 8 bases outside the gene matches. CDR3 length: 16 amino acids. Here the CDR3 DNA reads TGCAGTGCTAGATACATGACTAGCGGGCTATACAATGAGCAGTTCTTC. This gives the protein CSARYMTSGLYNEQFF.

The chain couples TRBV5-5 to TRBJ2-1; TRBD2 might be the D (5 bases). Germline-derived CDR1 and CDR2 are SGHKS and YYEKEE (reference sequence). The CDR3 is 13 residues long. The V end lost 4 bases, the J end lost 12 bases, and 17 bases lay between the germline ends. CDR3: CASSRQPREAQFF. DNA of the CDR3: TGTGCCAGCAGCCGCCAACCGAGGGAAGCGCAGTTCTTC.

CDR3 loop: CASSLDPASGEQFF. In DNA, the CDR3 is TGTGCCAGCAGCTTAGATCCGGCTAGCGGGGAGCAGTTCTTC. V gene TRBV11-2 combines with J gene TRBJ2-1, with 8 bases lining up with TRBD2. This CDR3 spans 14 amino acids. With 0 bases clipped from V and 10 bases from J, the junction kept 5 bases outside the gene matches. CDR1 is SGHAT, CDR2 FQNNGV, per germline.

In this sample, this clonotype turned up a few times. The V and J genes are TRBV12-3 or TRBV12-4 and TRBJ2-3, with TRBD2 identical over 9 bases. This CDR3 has 14 residues. V trimming: 3 bases; J trimming: 5 bases; junction bases outside the gene matches: 3. This CDR3 is CASSFSGSGDTQYF. CDR3 nucleotides: TGTGCCAGCAGTTTTAGCGGGAGTGGAGATACGCAGTATTTT.

This clonotype has just a few counts. The J gene is TRBJ1-4, the V gene TRBV20-1, with D unclear. With 3 bases removed from V and 6 bases from J, the gap between germline ends came to 14 bases. Germline V gene sequence: CDR1 DFQATT, CDR2 SNEGSKA (reference sequence). CDR3 length equals 14 residues. The CDR3 DNA sequence: TGCAGTGCTAGTGTCGCGTCGTCGGATGAAAAACTGTTTTTT. This codes for CSASVASSDEKLFF.

This clonotype was counted only a few times. This rearrangement joins TRBV3-1 to TRBJ1-1, with TRBD1 as a possible D gene (6 bases). V was trimmed by 4 bases and J by 2 bases, leaving 14 bases between them. CDR3 length: 15 amino acids. The V gene's germline CDR1 is LGHDT and CDR2 YNNKEL (reference sequence). For the CDR3, the DNA is TGTGCCAGCAGCCTCAGGGGACCGAGCAACACTGAAGCTTTCTTT. Protein: CASSLRGPSNTEAFF. Using reference TRBV3-1 and TRBJ1-1 for the parts outside the CDR3, the full variable domain is DTAVSQTPKYLVTQMGNDKSIKCEQNLGHDTMYWYKQDSKKFLKIMFSYNNKELIINETVPNRFSPKSPDKAHLNLHINSLELGDSAVYFCASSLRGPSNTEAFFGQGTRLTVV.

The chain has TRBV11-2 and TRBJ1-2; 10 bases match TRBD1. Losses at the gene ends were 5 bases for V and 2 bases for J; bases not matched to a gene: 8. Germline V gene data show CDR1 as SGHAT and CDR2 as FQNNGV. The CDR3 is made up of 16 amino acids. The CDR3 nucleotides read TGTGCCAGCAGCACCCCCGGGACAGGGGCCAACTATGGCTACACCTTC. Residues: CASSTPGTGANYGYTF.

The chain uses TRBV12-3 or TRBV12-4 and TRBJ1-1, with a tentative D call TRBD1 (5 bases). V lost 1 base to trimming and J lost 4 bases, with 10 bases between them. This CDR3 contains 14 residues. The CDR3 here is CASSLGDSGTEAFF. Written as DNA, the CDR3 is TGTGCCAGCAGTTTAGGAGACAGTGGCACTGAAGCTTTCTTT.

This clonotype was seen only a few times. The chain combines TRBV18 with TRBJ2-1; D unresolved. CDR1 is KGHSH and CDR2 is LQKENI in the germline V gene. The CDR3 spans 13 residues. V lost 4 bases and J lost 8, with 12 bases in between. This chain's CDR3 is CASSQTHRDEQFF. The DNA of the CDR3 is TGTGCCAGCTCACAAACGCACCGAGATGAGCAGTTCTTC.

J is TRBJ2-5 and V is TRBV20-1, with TRBD2 identical over 9 bases. Germline assignment: CDR1 DFQATT and CDR2 SNEGSKA (reference sequence). The CDR3 has 15 amino acids. With 0 bases clipped from V and 0 bases from J, the junction kept 2 bases outside the gene matches. CDR3 coding DNA: TGCAGTGCTAGAGACCCTAGCGGGAACCAAGAGACCCAGTACTTC. Translating it yields CSARDPSGNQETQYF.